These 12 T cell receptor beta chains came from one sample sequenced in a study of blood T cell repertoires in COVID-19. Sequencing used immunoSEQ multiplex PCR; TCRdb keeps in-frame clones, though not all of them. The table has around 130,000 clones, around four fifths seen once; the top ten hold 20%. Sequenced: peripheral blood. All receptors derive from a man of 80 years or more with acute or convalescent COVID-19.

This chain joins TRBV10-3 and TRBJ1-4, with TRBD1 matching over 9 bases. The V gene's germline CDR1 is ENHRY and CDR2 SYGVKD. V trimming: 6 bases; J trimming: 2 bases; junction bases outside the gene matches: 4. This CDR3 has 15 residues. The CDR3 sequence is CAIRPGQGTNEKLFF. CDR3 DNA: TGTGCCATCAGACCTGGACAGGGGACTAATGAAAAACTGTTTTTT.

The gene calls are TRBV2 and TRBJ2-7; D not resolved. Trimming took off 8 bases at V and 6 bases at J, with 11 bases between the two ends. Per the germline V gene, CDR1 is SNHLY and CDR2 is FYNNEI. This CDR3 comprises 11 residues. The CDR3, as DNA: TGTGCCAGCCGGGTTGGTCCCGAGCAGTACTTC. Translated: CASRVGPEQYF.

This clone was recorded a few times. V usage is TRBV3-1 (or the pseudogene TRBV3-2) and J usage is TRBJ1-2; possibly TRBD1 for D (5 bases). The CDR3 totals 15 residues. Trimming left V 2 bases short and J 4 bases short, with 14 bases between. CDR1 is LGHDT, CDR2 YNNKEL, per germline (reference sequence). CDR3 nucleotide sequence: TGTGCCAGCAGCCAAAGTGGGGGGTCGGGCTATGGCTACACCTTC. Amino acids: CASSQSGGSGYGYTF.

The rearrangement links TRBV6-5 to TRBJ2-1; 8 nucleotides line up with TRBD1. The CDR3 runs 15 residues. Germline V gene lookup returns CDR1 MNHEY and CDR2 SVGAGI. Unmatched junction bases numbered 8, after V lost 10 bases and J lost 0 bases. Here the CDR3 DNA reads TGTGCCATCAAACAGGGGGTCATCTCCTACAATGAGCAGTTCTTC. Its protein is CAIKQGVISYNEQFF.

The chain has TRBV7-3 and TRBJ2-6; D perhaps matches TRBD1 (5 bases). Trimming cost V 5 bases and J 4 bases, with 9 bases left between them. The CDR3 is made up of 14 amino acids. Germline V gives CDR1 SGHTA, CDR2 FQGTGA. As DNA, the CDR3 is TGTGCCAGCAGCCAGGGATCGGGGGCCAACGTCCTGACTTTC. Residues: CASSQGSGANVLTF.

The V gene is TRBV19, the J gene TRBJ2-6; TRBD2 matches 12 bases. In germline, CDR1 is LNHDA, CDR2 SQIVND (reference sequence). The ends lost 7 bases at V and 0 bases at J; junction bases unmatched: 7. The CDR3 spans 18 residues. The CDR3 loop is CASTLLAGGNSGANVLTF. CDR3 nucleotide sequence: TGTGCCAGTACCCTACTAGCGGGGGGCAACTCTGGGGCCAACGTCCTGACTTTC.

This chain connects TRBV7-2 to TRBJ2-3; 8 nucleotides align to TRBD2. There are 14 residues in the CDR3. The V gene end was trimmed by 6 bases and the J gene end by 1 base; junction bases not matched to a gene: 3. Germline V gene lookup returns CDR1 SGHTA and CDR2 FQGNSA. The CDR3 loop reads CASRFSGGTDTQYF. The CDR3 DNA follows: TGTGCCAGCAGATTTAGCGGGGGCACAGATACGCAGTATTTT.

This rearrangement joins TRBV7-9 to TRBJ2-1, with 7 bases lining up with TRBD1. CDR1 and CDR2 (germline): SEHNR, FQNEAQ (reference sequence). The CDR3 is 14 residues long. V shed 1 base, J shed 7 bases, and the junction held 4 bases outside the gene matches. The CDR3 is CASSLEGRGNEQFF. Here the CDR3 DNA reads TGTGCCAGCAGCTTAGAGGGCAGGGGGAATGAGCAGTTCTTC.

This clone was observed a few times. This sample includes further DNA sequences coding for the same CDR3. The chain is built from TRBV7-9 and TRBJ1-6; 8 positions agree with TRBD1. The CDR3 runs 15 residues. The trim removed 1 base at V and 6 bases at J, leaving 2 bases unmatched. Germline lookup yields CDR1 SEHNR and CDR2 FQNEAQ (reference sequence). The DNA of the CDR3 is TGTGCCAGCAGCTTAGGGGACAGGAGTAATTCACCCCTCCACTTT. It is translated as CASSLGDRSNSPLHF.

In this sample, this clone turned up many times. The chain couples TRBV5-6 to TRBJ2-3, with 13 bases identical to TRBD2. After removal of 3 bases from V and 6 bases from J, the junction contained 10 bases not matched to a gene. Per the germline V gene, CDR1 is SGHDT and CDR2 is YYEEEE. The CDR3 has 17 amino acids. In DNA form, the CDR3 reads TGTGCCAGCAGCTCCCGACTAGCGGGGGGCTCTAGGGATACGCAGTATTTT. It translates to CASSSRLAGGSRDTQYF.

CDR3 protein: CASSIDRERTQYF. CDR3 coding DNA: TGTGCCAGCAGTATAGACAGGGAAAGGACCCAGTACTTC. The chain joins TRBV6-5 to TRBJ2-5; 7 positions match TRBD1. This CDR3 is 13 amino acids long. The V gene's germline CDR1 is MNHEY and CDR2 SVGAGI. V lost 5 bases to trimming and J lost 7 bases; unmatched junction nucleotides: 7.

The chain has TRBV2 and TRBJ1-2; maybe TRBD1 (5 bases). Germline loops: CDR1 SNHLY, CDR2 FYNNEI. Trimming took off 2 bases at V and 3 bases at J, with 10 bases between the two ends. The CDR3 covers 14 residues. Here the CDR3 reads CASSELTGDYGYTF. The DNA for the CDR3 is TGTGCCAGCAGTGAACTTACGGGGGACTATGGCTACACCTTC.